This section outlines one T cell receptor beta chain sequence together with its context. In the authors' workflow: Amplification from reference gene primers served as the basis for estimated nucleated cell counts. Assay used: immunoSEQ multiplex PCR; TCRdb lists only in-frame clones, some missing. V, J and clone size derive from that table, while D and trimming were established from the DNA sequence. Here the sample spans some 81,000 clones, 80% to 95% being singletons. The sample comes from a study of blood T cell repertoires in COVID-19. The wider study: Some COVID-19 samples were acute and others convalescent; all came from the United States, Italy and Spain. PBMCs, B-cell-depleted T cells, or T cells provided the cDNA or gDNA that made up the material.

The germline V gene encodes CDR1 MDHEN and CDR2 SYDVKM. The CDR3 loop spans 15 amino acids. V lost 6 bases and J lost 7; bases outside the gene matches: 15. The clonotype was recovered from a woman between 45 and 60 years old in a cohort sampled during active COVID-19. The chain uses TRBV28 and TRBJ2-7, with TRBD1 matching over 7 bases. What was sequenced was peripheral blood. CDR3: CASRTGTEGSREQYF. CDR3 nucleotides: TGTGCCAGCAGGACCGGGACAGAAGGATCCCGGGAGCAGTACTTC.